This T cell receptor beta chain was sequenced during a study of T cells in Graves' hyperthyroidism and ophthalmopathy. Study conclusions and caveats: From stable hyperthyroidism, ophthalmopathy was separated by a 13 V-J model. Appearing also in blood were most of the thyroid clonotypes expanded above 0.001.

This CDR3 has 18 residues. V shed 6 bases, J shed 0 bases, and the junction held 9 bases outside the gene matches. CDR1 is MNHNS, CDR2 SASEGT, per germline. Amplified regions were TCR beta CDR3 sequences from RNA transcripts. RT-PCR in the first round (using the HTBI primer set) targeted the TCR CDR3. TCRdb independently ran MiXCR on the multiplex PCR reads; one entry per CDR3 protein. The sample records about 770,000 distinct CDR3 sequences, 18% being singletons. Ahead of any ophthalmopathy symptoms, the blood sample was obtained at the first diagnosis of hyperthyroidism. The source of the PBMCs was 10 ml of fresh peripheral blood. This clonotype was found a few times. The antigen is undetermined.

The sequenced sample consisted of blood. The TCR sequence derives from a woman aged 50 to 60 with Graves' hyperthyroidism that later progressed to Graves' ophthalmopathy. The chain is built from TRBV6-1 and TRBJ2-3; 13 bases map to TRBD2. CDR3 in amino acids: CASRLGRGLAGSTDTQYF. CDR3 DNA: TGTGCCAGCAGACTAGGTCGGGGACTAGCGGGAAGCACAGATACGCAGTATTTT.